These 20 T cell receptor beta chains originate from one sample sequenced in a study of shared clonotypes between healthy human individuals. As defined, naive CD8 cells were CD45RO-negative and positively selected for CCR7, with terminally differentiated effector memory CD45RA+ cells excluded. Libraries were prepared by immunoSEQ multiplex PCR; TCRdb keeps only in-frame clonotypes and omits some of them. The repertoire holds about 2,100,000 clones, with about 93% as singletons. The sequencing input was naive CD8+ T cells from PBMCs. Every receptor here comes from a man aged 18 to 29 in good health. Some clones in this sample may be carry-over from other donors' samples.

The CDR3 here is CASAGAYEQYF. CDR3 nucleotides: TGTGCCAGCGCGGGGGCCTACGAGCAGTACTTC. The chain joins TRBV27 to TRBJ2-7; 7 nucleotides agree with TRBD2. V lost 8 bases and J lost 2; bases outside the gene matches: 0. The CDR3 extends over 11 amino acids. Germline-derived CDR1 and CDR2 are MNHEY and SMNVEV (reference sequence).

This clone was seen once. CDR3 sequence reads: CAWRKHPGDRVEEQYF. The CDR3 nucleotides read TGTGCCTGGAGAAAGCACCCGGGGGACAGGGTCGAAGAGCAGTACTTC. V usage is TRBV30 and J usage is TRBJ2-7; 9 bases match TRBD1. The CDR3 length is 16 residues. The junction had 16 bases not matched to a gene; V was cut back by 3 bases and J by 7 bases. Germline assignment: CDR1 GTSNPN and CDR2 SVGIG (reference sequence). Based on the CDR3 plus reference TRBV30 and TRBJ2-7, the full variable domain is SQTIHQWPATLVQPVGSPLSLECTVEGTSNPNLYWYRQAAGRGLQLLFYSVGIGQISSEVPQNLSASRPQDRQFILSSKKLLLSDSGFYLCAWRKHPGDRVEEQYFGPGTRLTVT.

Concerning this clone itself: Other DNA sequences in this specimen translate into the identical CDR3. The chain uses TRBV6-5 and TRBJ2-7, with TRBD1 matching 10 bases. Germline V gene data show CDR1 as MNHEY and CDR2 as SVGAGI. The ends lost 2 bases at V and 4 bases at J; junction bases unmatched: 5. This CDR3 region has 15 residues. The CDR3 bases are TGTGCCAGCAGTTACAGCCGGGACAGGGGTTACGAGCAGTACTTC. This encodes CASSYSRDRGYEQYF.

The gene calls are TRBV27 and TRBJ1-5; weak D call: TRBD1 (6 bases). The V end was cut by 3 bases, the J end by 7 bases, with 13 bases between. CDR1 is MNHEY and CDR2 is SMNVEV in the germline V gene (reference sequence). The CDR3 runs to 14 residues. This CDR3 reads CASSFMGASQPQHF. The CDR3, as DNA: TGTGCCAGCAGTTTTATGGGGGCTAGCCAGCCCCAGCATTTT.

For the CDR3, the DNA is TGTGCCAGCAGCTCGGAACTCTACGAGCAGTACTTC. It translates to CASSSELYEQYF. The chain has TRBV5-5 and TRBJ2-7; D not resolved. CDR1 is SGHKS, CDR2 YYEKEE, per germline (reference sequence). Trimming pared 3 bases from V and 3 bases from J, leaving 7 bases between. CDR3 length equals 12 residues.

The rearrangement joins TRBV27 to TRBJ2-1; the D gene is possibly TRBD2 (6 bases). From germline, CDR1 is MNHEY and CDR2 SMNVEV (reference sequence). CDR3 length: 14 residues. The ends were cut back, 3 bases at V and 10 bases at J, with 16 bases in the middle. The CDR3 region is CASSFRDWGGEQFF. CDR3 DNA sequence: TGTGCCAGCAGTTTCCGGGACTGGGGCGGGGAGCAGTTCTTC.

The chain is built from TRBV28 and TRBJ1-1, with TRBD1 identical over 9 bases. The germline gives CDR1 MDHEN, CDR2 SYDVKM. The CDR3 runs 16 residues. The V segment lost 3 bases and the J segment 5 bases; nucleotides outside the gene matches: 10. The CDR3 protein is CASSFVGQGIWTEAFF. CDR3 coding DNA: TGTGCCAGCAGTTTTGTCGGACAGGGGATTTGGACTGAAGCTTTCTTT.

This chain links TRBV28 with TRBJ2-1; no definite D call. Germline values: CDR1 MDHEN, CDR2 SYDVKM. The V end lost 3 bases, the J end lost 4 bases, and 13 bases lay between the germline ends. The CDR3 totals 15 residues. The CDR3 sequence is CASSFRLTSYNEQFF. The CDR3 DNA reads as TGTGCCAGCAGTTTTCGTCTAACATCGTACAATGAGCAGTTCTTC.

V usage is TRBV27 and J usage is TRBJ1-5; D call uncertain. In germline, CDR1 is MNHEY, CDR2 SMNVEV (reference sequence). CDR3 size: 18 residues. V was clipped by 0 bases and J by 3 bases, with 18 bases between them. CDR3 sequence (DNA): TGTGCCAGCAGTTTATCCACCCTAAGACGGACTCACAATCAGCCCCAGCATTTT. Its protein product is CASSLSTLRRTHNQPQHF.

This sequence joins TRBV27 and TRBJ2-7; the D is unclear. The V end lost 6 bases, the J end lost 2 bases, and 11 bases lay between the germline ends. The CDR3 contains 13 residues. Looked up from germline, CDR1 is MNHEY and CDR2 is SMNVEV (reference sequence). The CDR3 sequence is CASRVPLTYEQYF. DNA of the CDR3: TGTGCCAGCAGGGTACCGCTGACCTACGAGCAGTACTTC.

The chain carries TRBV13 and TRBJ2-5; 10 bases are shared with TRBD1. V was clipped by 3 bases and J by 5 bases; unmatched bases: 12. Germline V gives CDR1 PRHDT, CDR2 FYEKMQ (reference sequence). The CDR3 has 17 residues. DNA of the CDR3: TGTGCCAGCAGCTTGGGGCGTGGGACAGGGGTACACGAGACCCAGTACTTC. This translates into CASSLGRGTGVHETQYF.

The rearrangement links TRBV7-9 to TRBJ2-7; 10 bases align to TRBD1. The CDR3 extends over 15 amino acids. Germline V CDR1 and CDR2: SEHNR, FQNEAQ (reference sequence). The V and J ends lost 7 bases and 7 bases, in that order; junction bases with no gene match: 13. CDR3 residues: CASTNRDRGMREQYF. The CDR3 nucleotides read TGTGCCAGCACCAACCGGGACAGGGGTATGAGGGAGCAGTACTTC.

The chain couples TRBV27 to TRBJ2-2; 11 bases align to TRBD1. The CDR3 totals 16 residues. V shed 4 bases, J shed 6 bases, and the junction held 7 bases outside the gene matches. Looked up from germline, CDR1 is MNHEY and CDR2 is SMNVEV (reference sequence). The chain's CDR3 is CASSSRPGQGAGELFF. The DNA for the CDR3 is TGTGCCAGCAGTTCCAGGCCGGGACAGGGGGCCGGGGAGCTGTTTTTT.

DNA of the CDR3: TGCGCCAGCAGCCAAGAAGATGGCCCCTCCTACGAGCAGTACTTC. This sequence encodes CASSQEDGPSYEQYF. V is TRBV4-1 and J is TRBJ2-7, with D unresolved. CDR1 is MGHRA, CDR2 YSYEKL, per germline. This CDR3 contains 15 residues. The ends were cut back, 0 bases at V and 0 bases at J, with 9 bases in the middle.

This clone is a singleton in its sample. Other DNA sequences in this specimen translate into the identical CDR3. V is TRBV19 and J is TRBJ1-5, with a tentative D call TRBD1 (5 bases). The CDR3 contains 14 residues. The V and J ends lost 2 bases and 3 bases respectively, with 8 bases between them. Germline V gene sequence: CDR1 LNHDA, CDR2 SQIVND (reference sequence). The CDR3 here is CASSISGFNQPQHF. CDR3 coding DNA: TGTGCCAGTAGTATATCAGGGTTCAATCAGCCCCAGCATTTT.

The gene calls are TRBV11-2 and TRBJ2-2, with 9 positions matching TRBD1. CDR1 SGHAT and CDR2 FQNNGV come from the germline V gene. Losses at the gene ends were 1 base for V and 5 bases for J; bases not matched to a gene: 8. The CDR3 consists of 17 residues. The CDR3 sequence is CASSLAPGQGRTGELFF. For the CDR3, the DNA is TGTGCCAGCAGCTTAGCCCCCGGACAGGGGAGGACCGGGGAGCTGTTTTTT.

V usage is TRBV7-9 and J usage is TRBJ2-7, with unresolved D. The germline gives CDR1 SEHNR, CDR2 FQNEAQ (reference sequence). V lost 4 bases and J 5 bases, leaving 12 bases between the germline ends. The CDR3 is made up of 13 amino acids. Here the CDR3 DNA reads TGTGCCAGCAGCTACCCCCGAACTCACGAGCAGTACTTC. The encoded protein is CASSYPRTHEQYF. Variable domain in full (rest from reference TRBV7-9 and TRBJ2-7): DTGVSQNPRHKITKRGQNVTFRCDPISEHNRLYWYRQTLGQGPEFLTYFQNEAQLEKSRLLSDRFSAERPKGSFSTLEIQRTEQGDSAMYLCASSYPRTHEQYFGPGTRLTVT.

This clone was picked up one time. The rearrangement uses TRBV4-1 and TRBJ2-7, with 9 nucleotides matching TRBD2. CDR1 MGHRA and CDR2 YSYEKL come from the germline V gene. V shed 3 bases and J 7 bases; nucleotides not matched to a gene: 7. The CDR3 has 14 amino acids. CDR3 residues: CASSHPGLAREQYF. CDR3 DNA sequence: TGCGCCAGCAGCCATCCGGGACTAGCACGAGAGCAGTACTTC.

This clone was detected once. The chain combines TRBV4-2 with TRBJ2-7; maybe TRBD1 (5 bases). In germline, CDR1 is LGHNA, CDR2 YNFKEQ. The CDR3 loop spans 13 amino acids. V gave up 6 bases and J gave up 3 bases, with 12 bases separating them. CDR3 sequence (DNA): TGTGCCAGCAGTTACGACAGATACTACGAGCAGTACTTC. This codes for CASSYDRYYEQYF.

The chain carries TRBV19 and TRBJ2-7; D is possibly TRBD1 (6 bases). The ends were cut back, 5 bases at V and 2 bases at J, with 10 bases in the middle. Germline CDR1 LNHDA, CDR2 SQIVND (reference sequence). CDR3 size: 13 residues. CDR3 bases: TGTGCCAGTAGTTTTGGGGGCCCCTACGAGCAGTACTTC. This sequence encodes CASSFGGPYEQYF.